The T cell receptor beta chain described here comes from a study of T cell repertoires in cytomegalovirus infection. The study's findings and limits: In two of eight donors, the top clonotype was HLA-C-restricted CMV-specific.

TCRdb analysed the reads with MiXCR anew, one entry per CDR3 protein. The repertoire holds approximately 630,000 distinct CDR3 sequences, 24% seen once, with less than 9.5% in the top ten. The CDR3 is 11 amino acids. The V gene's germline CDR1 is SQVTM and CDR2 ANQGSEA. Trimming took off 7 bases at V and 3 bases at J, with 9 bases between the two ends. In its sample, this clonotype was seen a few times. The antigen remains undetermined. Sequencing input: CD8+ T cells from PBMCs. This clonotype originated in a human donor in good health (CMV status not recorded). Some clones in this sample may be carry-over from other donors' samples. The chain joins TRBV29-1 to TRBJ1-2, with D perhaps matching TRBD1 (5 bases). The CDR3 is CSARADYGYTF. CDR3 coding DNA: TGCAGCGCCAGGGCTGACTATGGCTACACCTTC.